This T cell receptor beta chain stems from a study of OX40 agonist ivuxolimab in advanced cancers. About the study: Patients were roughly 83% male with ages roughly 23 to 85, mean 60. Partial responses occurred in Three dose-escalation patients, one with hepatocellular carcinoma and two with cutaneous melanoma. People who had prior anti-PD-1, anti-PD-L1 or anti-CTLA-4 therapy could take part, and approximately 44% had some.

The assay was immunoSEQ multiplex PCR, and TCRdb's table has in-frame clones only and misses some. The table has tens of thousands of clones, around 80% seen once. Patients with a history of autoimmune disease or on systemic immunosuppression were excluded. Germline V CDR1 and CDR2: MNHNS, SASEGT. V was shortened by 8 bases and J by 2 bases, with 10 bases between the two germline ends. The CDR3 spans 12 residues. The sequence was obtained from an adult with an advanced solid tumor such as melanoma, head and neck, liver or kidney cancer. This sample comprised CD4+ or CD8+ T cells sorted from blood, obtained in a trial of the OX40 agonist ivuxolimab. The chain employs TRBV6-1 and TRBJ2-7; D may be TRBD1 or TRBD2 (5 bases each). This CDR3 reads CASRDGPYEQYF. The CDR3 bases are TGTGCCAGCCGGGACGGACCCTACGAGCAGTACTTC.